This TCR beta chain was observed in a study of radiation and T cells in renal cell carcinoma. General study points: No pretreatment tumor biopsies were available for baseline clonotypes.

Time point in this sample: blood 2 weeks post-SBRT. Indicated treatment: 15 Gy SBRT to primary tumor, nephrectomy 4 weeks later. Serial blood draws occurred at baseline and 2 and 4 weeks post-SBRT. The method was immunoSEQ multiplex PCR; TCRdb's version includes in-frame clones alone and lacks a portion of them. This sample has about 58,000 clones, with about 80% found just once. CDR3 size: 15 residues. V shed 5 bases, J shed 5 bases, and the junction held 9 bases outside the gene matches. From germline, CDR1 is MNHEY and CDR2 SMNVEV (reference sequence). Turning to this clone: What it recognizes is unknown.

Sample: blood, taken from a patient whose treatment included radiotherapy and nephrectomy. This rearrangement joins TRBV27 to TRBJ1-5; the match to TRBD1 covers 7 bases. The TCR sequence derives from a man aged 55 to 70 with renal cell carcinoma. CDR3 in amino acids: CASSVLQGMDQPQHF. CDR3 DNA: TGTGCCAGCAGTGTACTACAGGGGATGGATCAGCCCCAGCATTTT.